This TCR beta chain was obtained from a study of T cell changes during pregnancy in multiple sclerosis. The length of the CDR3 is 16 residues. Germline V CDR1 and CDR2: MNHNY, SVGAGI (reference sequence). V was pared by 5 bases and J by 5 bases, with 13 bases of the junction left unmatched. TCRdb keeps only in-frame clones here, not all; method: immunoSEQ multiplex PCR. The table lists about 80,000 clones, 92% of them singletons. This clonotype originated in a female donor with multiple sclerosis, enrolled in a pregnancy study. J is TRBJ2-5 and V is TRBV6-6; 8 bases agree with TRBD1. Sequenced here: peripheral blood, sampled before pregnancy. CDR3 bases: TGTGCCAGCAGTCCCCGACAGGGGACCTTGTTGGAGACCCAGTACTTC. Translated: CASSPRQGTLLETQYF.